This T cell receptor (beta chain) is drawn from a study of siplizumab effects on memory and regulatory T cells. Study-level results: The naive T cell population seemed more diverse than memory cells and seemed a major contributor to the alloresponse.

Trimming removed 5 bases at V and 0 bases at J, with 8 bases between. This CDR3 has 15 residues. Germline V gene lookup returns CDR1 SGHNT and CDR2 YENEEA. Of note for this clone: Its antigen is not known.

Profiling relied on immunoSEQ multiplex PCR, and the TCRdb table lists in-frame clones only, not all of them. The repertoire has tens of thousands of clones, just over 95% of them found once; the top ten carry about 0.091%. The sequence was obtained from a human donor in good health. Sequencing input: naive CD8+ T cells sorted from blood. The chain couples TRBV11-3 to TRBJ2-6, with D hard to call. CDR3 DNA sequence: TGTGCCAGCAGCGGTATTAACTCTGGGGCCAACGTCCTGACTTTC. It specifies CASSGINSGANVLTF.